These 21 T cell receptor beta chains share one sample of origin, sequenced in a study of T cell changes during pregnancy in multiple sclerosis. Here immunoSEQ multiplex PCR was the method, and the copy in TCRdb shows in-frame clones only, minus some. The data contain around 100,000 clones, 94% of them singletons. Sequenced material: peripheral blood, taken before pregnancy. The source is a female donor with multiple sclerosis, enrolled in a pregnancy study.

The rearrangement joins TRBV2 to TRBJ2-2, with 7 bases matching TRBD1. The V gene's germline CDR1 is SNHLY and CDR2 FYNNEI. CDR3 size: 13 residues. The V gene end was trimmed by 6 bases and the J gene end by 7 bases; junction bases not matched to a gene: 5. CDR3 region: CASRDRNSGELFF. In DNA, the CDR3 is TGTGCCAGCAGGGACAGGAATAGCGGGGAGCTGTTTTTT.

The CDR3 region has the DNA TGTGCCAGCAGTTTGGCGGGGAGTAGTCAAGCGGGAGGGTACGAGCAGTACTTC. It yields the protein CASSLAGSSQAGGYEQYF. The chain carries TRBV27 and TRBJ2-7; 10 bases agree with TRBD2. V lost 3 bases to trimming and J lost 4 bases; unmatched junction nucleotides: 15. Looked up from germline, CDR1 is MNHEY and CDR2 is SMNVEV (reference sequence). The CDR3 spans 18 residues.

CDR3 protein: CASSYDQGASYEQYF. DNA for the CDR3: TGTGCCAGCAGTTACGATCAGGGCGCCTCTTACGAGCAGTACTTC. This sequence joins TRBV6-6 and TRBJ2-7; D may be TRBD1 (5 bases). The CDR3 is made up of 15 amino acids. The V end lost 2 bases, the J end lost 4 bases, and 15 bases lay between the germline ends. In germline, CDR1 is MNHNY, CDR2 SVGAGI (reference sequence).

The V gene is TRBV27, the J gene TRBJ2-7; D unclear. V lost 4 bases and J lost 2, with 9 bases in between. CDR1 MNHEY and CDR2 SMNVEV come from the germline V gene (reference sequence). This CDR3 is built from 13 residues. CDR3 nucleotide sequence: TGTGCCAGCAGTTCCCGGGTAGCCTACGAGCAGTACTTC. Its translation is CASSSRVAYEQYF.

This rearrangement joins TRBV18 to TRBJ2-1, with 8 bases that match TRBD2. The J segment lost 5 bases and the V segment lost 3 bases, leaving 12 bases of the junction unmatched. The CDR3 has 17 amino acids. Germline V lookup: CDR1 KGHSH, CDR2 LQKENI. The CDR3 spells CASSPEISSGFNNEQFF. The CDR3 DNA sequence: TGTGCCAGCTCACCCGAAATATCTAGCGGGTTTAACAATGAGCAGTTCTTC. Drawing the rest from reference TRBV18 and TRBJ2-1, the complete variable domain is NAGVMQNPRHLVRRRGQEARLRCSPMKGHSHVYWYRQLPEEGLKFMVYLQKENIIDESGMPKERFSAEFPKEGPSILRIQQVVRGDSAAYFCASSPEISSGFNNEQFFGPGTRLTVL.

DNA for the CDR3: TGCGCCAGCAGCCAAGGACAGGGCTCCGAAAAACTGTTTTTT. It yields the protein CASSQGQGSEKLFF. The V and J genes are TRBV4-3 and TRBJ1-4; 7 bases map to TRBD1. Germline CDR1 LGHNA, CDR2 YSLEER. There are 14 residues in the CDR3. Trimming took 1 base from V and 8 from J; bases not matched to a gene: 4.

The V and J genes are TRBV28 and TRBJ2-7, with D unresolved. Trimming took off 7 bases at V and 1 base at J, with 5 bases between the two ends. Germline CDR1 is MDHEN and CDR2 is SYDVKM. The CDR3 runs to 11 residues. The CDR3 loop is CASTRSYEQYF. The CDR3 DNA sequence: TGTGCCAGCACGAGGTCCTACGAGCAGTACTTC.

The genes are TRBV7-6 and TRBJ2-7; TRBD2 aligns across 14 bases. V shed 5 bases and J 6 bases; nucleotides not matched to a gene: 6. Germline CDR1 and CDR2: SGHVS and FNYEAQ. This CDR3 has 15 amino acids. The chain's CDR3 is CASSPGLAGVGEQYF. CDR3 nucleotide sequence: TGTGCCAGCAGCCCGGGACTAGCGGGAGTAGGCGAGCAGTACTTC. Drawing the rest from reference TRBV7-6 and TRBJ2-7, the complete variable domain is GAGVSQSPRYKVTKRGQDVALRCDPISGHVSLYWYRQALGQGPEFLTYFNYEAQQDKSGLPNDRFSAERPEGSISTLTIQRTEQRDSAMYRCASSPGLAGVGEQYFGPGTRLTVT.

The chain is built from TRBV19 and TRBJ2-7, with a weak D call TRBD1 (6 bases). The CDR3 has 14 residues. Germline V lookup: CDR1 LNHDA, CDR2 SQIVND (reference sequence). V lost 7 bases to trimming and J lost 2 bases, with 15 bases between them. In DNA form, the CDR3 reads TGTGCCAGTATCGGTCAGGGGTTCGCCTACGAGCAGTACTTC. Translating gives CASIGQGFAYEQYF.

The chain links TRBV7-9 to TRBJ2-2; D remains unclear. This CDR3 is 15 amino acids long. The germline V gene encodes CDR1 SEHNR and CDR2 FQNEAQ (reference sequence). V lost 4 bases to trimming and J lost 1 base, with 10 bases between them. In DNA, the CDR3 is TGTGCCAGCAGCTCCACTACCGGGAACACCGGGGAGCTGTTTTTT. Translation gives CASSSTTGNTGELFF.

The chain employs TRBV27 and TRBJ2-7, with 11 bases aligning to TRBD1. V lost 4 bases, J lost 5 bases, and 7 bases stayed unmatched. Germline CDR1 MNHEY, CDR2 SMNVEV (reference sequence). CDR3 length equals 15 residues. This chain's CDR3 is CASSSTGTGGHEQYF. CDR3 nucleotides: TGTGCCAGCAGTTCCACCGGGACAGGGGGTCACGAGCAGTACTTC.

The chain is built from TRBV5-6 and TRBJ1-5; 8 nucleotides align to TRBD1. V lost 3 bases, J lost 0 bases, and 8 bases stayed unmatched. Germline CDR1 and CDR2: SGHDT and YYEEEE. CDR3 size: 17 residues. CDR3 residues: CASSYLDRDDSNQPQHF. The CDR3 region has the DNA TGTGCCAGCAGCTACCTGGACAGGGATGATAGCAATCAGCCCCAGCATTTT.

The chain couples TRBV5-1 to TRBJ2-5; D is unresolved. Between the trimmed V and J ends, which lost 1 base and 2 bases, there was a span of 12 bases. This CDR3 spans 15 amino acids. Germline V gives CDR1 SGHRS, CDR2 YFSETQ. CDR3 in amino acids: CASSLTPGSQETQYF. The CDR3 nucleotides are TGCGCCAGCAGCTTGACCCCCGGGTCTCAAGAGACCCAGTACTTC.

V gene TRBV29-1 combines with J gene TRBJ1-1; TRBD1 matches 8 bases. This CDR3 is built from 13 residues. Unmatched junction bases numbered 1, after V lost 1 base and J lost 3 bases. Germline loops: CDR1 SQVTM, CDR2 ANQGSEA. The CDR3 DNA sequence: TGCAGCGTTGAAGCAGGGGGCTACACTGAAGCTTTCTTT. Translation: CSVEAGGYTEAFF.

This clone was observed a single time. The chain uses TRBV4-1 and TRBJ1-4, with D possibly matching TRBD1 (5 bases). V shed 3 bases and J shed 2 bases, with 13 bases lying between them. This CDR3 comprises 16 residues. CDR1 is MGHRA and CDR2 is YSYEKL in the germline V gene. CDR3: CASSHEKQVTNEKLFF. Written as DNA, the CDR3 is TGCGCCAGCAGCCACGAGAAACAGGTCACTAATGAAAAACTGTTTTTT.

V is TRBV5-6 and J is TRBJ1-5; D is possibly TRBD1 (6 bases). The CDR3 is 15 residues long. CDR1 SGHDT and CDR2 YYEEEE come from the germline V gene. V was pared by 10 bases and J by 1 base, with 18 bases between. The CDR3 reads CAPGGRGGSNQPQHF. The CDR3 DNA reads as TGTGCCCCCGGAGGAAGGGGGGGGAGCAATCAGCCCCAGCATTTT.

The chain joins TRBV7-9 to TRBJ2-2; D might be TRBD2 (5 bases). The V end lost 6 bases, the J end lost 6 bases, and 20 bases lay between the germline ends. Germline V CDR1 and CDR2: SEHNR, FQNEAQ (reference sequence). The CDR3 is 16 residues long. CDR3 residues: CASRDLGGGLAGELFF. The CDR3 nucleotides read TGTGCCAGCAGGGATCTCGGAGGTGGGTTGGCCGGGGAGCTGTTTTTT. The full variable domain, with the rest looked up from reference TRBV7-9 and TRBJ2-2, is DTGVSQNPRHKITKRGQNVTFRCDPISEHNRLYWYRQTLGQGPEFLTYFQNEAQLEKSRLLSDRFSAERPKGSFSTLEIQRTEQGDSAMYLCASRDLGGGLAGELFFGEGSRLTVL.

The rearrangement links TRBV4-3 to TRBJ2-7; 13 bases line up with TRBD2. The CDR3 covers 16 residues. With V trimmed by 6 bases and J by 3 bases, 8 bases remained unmatched. Germline assignment: CDR1 LGHNA and CDR2 YSLEER. DNA for the CDR3: TGCGCCAGCAGTCGCCATAGGACTAGCGGGAGCTACGAGCAGTACTTC. Protein product: CASSRHRTSGSYEQYF.

V gene TRBV19 combines with J gene TRBJ2-1; 13 bases agree with TRBD2. The CDR3 is 15 residues long. The germline V gene has CDR1 LNHDA and CDR2 SQIVND (reference sequence). V lost 7 bases, J lost 8 bases, and 8 bases stayed unmatched. The chain's CDR3 is CASKRTSGSKDEQFF. DNA for the CDR3: TGTGCCAGTAAAAGGACTAGCGGGAGTAAGGATGAGCAGTTCTTC.

The genes are TRBV7-2 and TRBJ1-2; TRBD1 aligns across 7 bases. The CDR3 loop spans 12 amino acids. The germline V gene encodes CDR1 SGHTA and CDR2 FQGNSA. V lost 5 bases, J lost 8 bases, and 5 bases stayed unmatched. The CDR3 loop reads CASSTGVWGYTF. Here the CDR3 DNA reads TGTGCCAGCAGCACAGGGGTGTGGGGCTACACCTTC.

J is TRBJ2-1 and V is TRBV11-2; tentatively, D is TRBD2 (7 bases). The CDR3 length is 18 residues. Looked up from germline, CDR1 is SGHAT and CDR2 is FQNNGV. V lost 3 bases and J lost 7, with 25 bases in between. CDR3 DNA: TGTGCCAGCAGCTTTCGCCTAGGGGGGGGTCCAAAGGGGAATGAGCAGTTCTTC. As protein: CASSFRLGGGPKGNEQFF.